This TCR beta chain originates from a study of vaccination effects on CD4 cells after COVID-19. Worth noting for this clone: Its matching antigen is unknown.

Germline assignment: CDR1 LGHNT and CDR2 FRNRAP. Trimming pared 4 bases from V and 4 bases from J, leaving 5 bases between. This CDR3 contains 12 residues. Here immunoSEQ multiplex PCR was the method, and the copy in TCRdb shows in-frame clones only, minus some. The sample gives about 72,000 clones, approximately 81% of which show up once; approximately 1.2% is in the top ten. Before sequencing took place, the ViraFEST assay used viral peptide pools to expand antigen-specific CD4+ T cells. Investigators separated out CD4+ T cells once 10 days of culture had passed. The participants, recipients of two vaccine doses, got either BNT162b2 or mRNA-1273. People in the vaccine group had not been infected with SARS-CoV-2 before, and their nucleocapsid antibodies were negative.

This material consisted of CD4+ T cells from PBMCs cultured with HCoV-229E spike peptides, taken after COVID-19 vaccination. V usage is TRBV12-5 and J usage is TRBJ1-3; D is ambiguous. This receptor was taken from a human donor who received a COVID-19 vaccine. CDR3 nucleotide sequence: TGTGCTAGTGGTTACGAAGGAAACACCATATATTTT. Its translation: CASGYEGNTIYF.